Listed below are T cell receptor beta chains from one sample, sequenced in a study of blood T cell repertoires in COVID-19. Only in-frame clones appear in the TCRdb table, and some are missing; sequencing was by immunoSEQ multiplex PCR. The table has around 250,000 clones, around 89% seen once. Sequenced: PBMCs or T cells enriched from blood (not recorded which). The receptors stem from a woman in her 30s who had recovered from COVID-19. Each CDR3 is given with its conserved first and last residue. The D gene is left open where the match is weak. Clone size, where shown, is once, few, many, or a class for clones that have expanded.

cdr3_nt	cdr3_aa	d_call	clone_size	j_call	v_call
TGCGCCAGCAGCTCGTTACTAGCGGAGTCAGATACGCAGTATTTT	CASSSLLAESDTQYF	TRBD2	once	TRBJ2-3	TRBV5-1
TGTGCCAGCAGCCAAGCCCGGACAGATGGCTACACCTTC	CASSQARTDGYTF	-	-	TRBJ1-2	TRBV6-2/TRBV6-3
TGTGCCAGCAGCTTGGAACCAGGGGCTAACACCGGGGAGCTGTTTTTT	CASSLEPGANTGELFF	-	-	TRBJ2-2	TRBV5-6
TGTGCCAGCAGTCCTGGACTTGGAAACACCATATATTTT	CASSPGLGNTIYF	-	-	TRBJ1-3	TRBV5-6
TGTGCCAGCAGCAAGCCTTTGTTAGGCAATCAGCCCCAGCATTTT	CASSKPLLGNQPQHF	-	many	TRBJ1-5	TRBV21-1
TGTGCCAGCAGCGTAGACCTTCTTTCAGCGGGGCAGTTCTTC	CASSVDLLSAGQFF	-	-	TRBJ2-1	TRBV9
TGTGCCAGCAGCCCCCCACGGAACATTCAGTACTTC	CASSPPRNIQYF	-	-	TRBJ2-4	TRBV7-2
TGTGCCAGTAGTATGAGCGGGAGTGTTAATGAGCAGTTCTTC	CASSMSGSVNEQFF	TRBD2	-	TRBJ2-1	TRBV19
TGTGCCAGCAGCTTCGGGACAGGGAGAGTGTCTGGCAATCAGCCCCAGCATTTT	CASSFGTGRVSGNQPQHF	TRBD1	few	TRBJ1-5	TRBV7-8
TGTGCCAGCAGCTTGCGGCAGGCCACGGTTGGCTACACCTTC	CASSLRQATVGYTF	-	once	TRBJ1-2	TRBV5-4
TGTGCCAGCCGTCCCCCGACTAGCTTCTCCTACGAGCAGTACTTC	CASRPPTSFSYEQYF	TRBD2	-	TRBJ2-7	TRBV28
TGTGCCAGTAGTATAAATAGTCCCAATGAGCAGTTCTTC	CASSINSPNEQFF	-	-	TRBJ2-1	TRBV19
TGTGCCAGCAGTGAAGGAGGACTAGCGGGATCGAGAGATACGCAGTATTTT	CASSEGGLAGSRDTQYF	TRBD2	-	TRBJ2-3	TRBV6-1
TGCGCCAGCAGCTTGGACGGGGGAAACACCATATATTTT	CASSLDGGNTIYF	-	-	TRBJ1-3	TRBV5-1
TGTGCCAGCAGCAGGGACAGCTCCTATGGCTACACCTTC	CASSRDSSYGYTF	TRBD1	-	TRBJ1-2	TRBV5-4
TGTGCCAGCAGCTTCAAGAGGAGGGATGAAAAACTGTTTTTT	CASSFKRRDEKLFF	-	-	TRBJ1-4	TRBV5-6
TGTGCCAGCAGTCTCCCGGTACATGGCTACACCTTC	CASSLPVHGYTF	-	-	TRBJ1-2	TRBV6-2/TRBV6-3
TGTGCCAGCAGCTTCCGAGGCGGGAGAGACTATGAGCAGTTCTTC	CASSFRGGRDYEQFF	TRBD2	-	TRBJ2-1	TRBV11-2
TGCAGCACGACTACCGGGACTAGGGAGGACCCGCAGTACTTC	CSTTTGTREDPQYF	TRBD2	-	TRBJ2-7	TRBV29-1
TGCGCCAGCAGCCTCGATTCCGGGAGCCCAAATGAGCAGTTCTTC	CASSLDSGSPNEQFF	-	-	TRBJ2-1	TRBV4-3
TGTGCCAGCTCACCTACGGGACTTATGAACACTGAAGCTTTCTTT	CASSPTGLMNTEAFF	-	-	TRBJ1-1	TRBV18
TGTGCCAGCAGCCCCAATGCGGGGAGCTCCTACAATGAGCAGTTCTTC	CASSPNAGSSYNEQFF	-	-	TRBJ2-1	TRBV4-2
TGTGGTGAGGACAGTGGGTACTATGGCTACACCTTC	CGEDSGYYGYTF	-	few	TRBJ1-2	TRBV21-1
TGTGCCAGCAGCCAAGCAGGGGGCATGGAGTTTAATGAGCAGTTCTTC	CASSQAGGMEFNEQFF	TRBD1	-	TRBJ2-1	TRBV4-2
TGTGCCAGCAGCTCCCGCCTTGCCCCGACTAGCGGGATAGGGACAGATACGCAGTATTTT	CASSSRLAPTSGIGTDTQYF	TRBD2	-	TRBJ2-3	TRBV9
TGTGCCAGCAGTTACTCGACGCAAAATTCGGGTCAGCCCCAGCATTTT	CASSYSTQNSGQPQHF	-	once	TRBJ1-5	TRBV6-5
TGTGCCAGTAGTATGGGGGCATGGGAGACCCAGTACTTC	CASSMGAWETQYF	-	-	TRBJ2-5	TRBV19
TGCGCCAGCAGCAGGGGGGGCGCGGCCGACACCGGGGAGCTGTTTTTT	CASSRGGAADTGELFF	-	once	TRBJ2-2	TRBV5-1
TGTGCCAGCAGTCCGACAGGGCTCTACGAGCAGTACTTC	CASSPTGLYEQYF	TRBD1	few	TRBJ2-7	TRBV12-3/TRBV12-4